This TCR beta chain comes out of a study of Graves' ophthalmopathy and Graves' hyperthyroidism. Notes on the study in general: A 13-signature model separated ophthalmopathy from stable hyperthyroidism, reaching roughly 85% sensitivity and 80% to 83% specificity cross-validated.

Germline CDR1 is SGHRS and CDR2 is YFSETQ. Trimming at V came to 3 bases and at J to 7 bases, leaving 5 bases not matched to a gene. The CDR3 sequence is 13 residues long. At least ten counts were recorded for this clonotype. Antigen unknown. The study amplified TCR beta CDR3 regions using RNA transcripts. A first-round RT-PCR used HTBI primers, followed by a second-round multiplex PCR. TCRdb reprocessed the multiplex PCR reads with MiXCR, giving one entry per CDR3 protein. Of hundreds of thousands of distinct CDR3 sequences listed, 15% are singletons. This chain uses TRBV5-1 with TRBJ2-7; 9 bases align to TRBD1. The sample consisted of peripheral blood. This receptor was identified in a woman younger than 35 with stable Graves' hyperthyroidism. This CDR3 is CASSSDRGWEQYF. CDR3 bases: TGCGCCAGCAGCTCGGACAGGGGTTGGGAGCAGTACTTC.